Below, 21 T cell receptor beta chains from the same sample are listed, as sequenced in a study of shared clonotypes between healthy human individuals (dated by TCRdb to about 2020). The receptor library was made with the immunoSEQ multiplex PCR assay. TCRdb carries this immuneACCESS record with in-frame sequences only. Its versions omit some clonotypes, under half of them owing to an unresolved V gene in the studies checked, with the rest unexplained. The sample table shows hundreds of thousands of clones, and about 95% are seen once. Less than 0.12% of the sample is held by the ten biggest clonotypes. CD8 naive samples consisted of CD45RO-negative cells that were positively selected for CCR7, yielding a CD45RA+CCR7+ population without TemRA cells. The sequenced sample was naive CD8+ T cells sorted from blood. In light of the paper, this sample's cell subset or site label describes: CD45RA+CCR7+. These receptors originate from a woman in her twenties or thirties in good health.

The chain employs TRBV7-8 and TRBJ1-1; tentatively, D is TRBD1 (6 bases). The V gene lost 0 bases and the J gene lost 0 bases, with 11 bases spanning the gap. Germline assignment: CDR1 SGHVS and CDR2 FQNEAQ. The CDR3 covers 16 residues. CDR3 bases: TGTGCCAGCAGCTTAGCTCGGACAGACATGAACACTGAAGCTTTCTTT. This codes for CASSLARTDMNTEAFF.

The chain recombines TRBV5-4 with TRBJ2-7; 7 bases agree with TRBD2. Germline-derived CDR1 and CDR2 are SGHNT and YYREEE (reference sequence). J lost 6 bases, V lost 3 bases, and 12 bases had no gene match. The CDR3 is 15 residues long. In DNA form, the CDR3 reads TGTGCCAGCAGCTGGGAGGGAGGGCAGATCACCGAGCAGTACTTC. It is translated as CASSWEGGQITEQYF. Supplemented by reference TRBV5-4 and TRBJ2-7, the full variable domain reads ETGVTQSPTHLIKTRGQQVTLRCSSQSGHNTVSWYQQALGQGPQFIFQYYREEENGRGNFPPRFSGLQFPNYSSELNVNALELDDSALYLCASSWEGGQITEQYFGPGTRLTVT.

The chain has TRBV28 and TRBJ2-7; TRBD2 agrees at 12 bases. V was clipped by 6 bases and J by 2 bases; unmatched bases: 17. The CDR3 runs 19 residues. CDR1 MDHEN and CDR2 SYDVKM come from the germline V gene. In DNA, the CDR3 is TGTGCCAGCAGCCGGGGGACTAGCGGGTCCAGAGGCTCGCCCTACGAGCAGTACTTC. Translated: CASSRGTSGSRGSPYEQYF. Supplemented by reference TRBV28 and TRBJ2-7, the full variable domain reads DVKVTQSSRYLVKRTGEKVFLECVQDMDHENMFWYRQDPGLGLRLIYFSYDVKMKEKGDIPEGYSVSREKKERFSLILESASTNQTSMYLCASSRGTSGSRGSPYEQYFGPGTRLTVT.

V usage is TRBV28 and J usage is TRBJ2-7; no clear D gene. V lost 6 bases to trimming and J lost 5 bases, with 20 bases between them. The germline V gene has CDR1 MDHEN and CDR2 SYDVKM. This CDR3 is built from 15 residues. The CDR3 is CASSLKQSFGDEQYF. In nucleotides, the CDR3 is TGTGCCAGCAGCCTGAAACAGAGCTTTGGTGACGAGCAGTACTTC.

The V call is TRBV28, the J call TRBJ1-2; D is undetermined. In germline, CDR1 is MDHEN, CDR2 SYDVKM. This CDR3 has 13 residues. Trimming took 5 bases from V and 5 from J, leaving 12 bases between them. The CDR3 DNA is TGTGCCAGCAGTACCGGAGAACTTTATGGCTACACCTTC. Amino acids: CASSTGELYGYTF.

The gene calls are TRBV7-9 and TRBJ2-2; 9 positions agree with TRBD1. Germline CDR1 SEHNR, CDR2 FQNEAQ (reference sequence). The CDR3 is made up of 16 amino acids. V lost 5 bases to trimming and J lost 6 bases; unmatched junction nucleotides: 10. CDR3 amino acids: CASSRWTGDVAGELFF. The CDR3, as DNA: TGTGCCAGCAGCAGATGGACAGGGGATGTCGCCGGGGAGCTGTTTTTT.

The V gene is TRBV2, the J gene TRBJ1-2; D gene uncertain. Germline V gene data show CDR1 as SNHLY and CDR2 as FYNNEI. V was trimmed by 4 bases and J by 7 bases, leaving 7 bases between them. This CDR3 is 11 amino acids long. CDR3 residues: CASSGLVGYTF. CDR3 DNA: TGTGCCAGCAGTGGGTTAGTTGGCTACACCTTC.

The chain joins TRBV30 to TRBJ2-3; the match to TRBD2 covers 8 bases. The V and J ends lost 4 bases and 6 bases, in that order; junction bases with no gene match: 6. Per germline, CDR1 GTSNPN and CDR2 SVGIG (reference sequence). The CDR3 covers 13 residues. In DNA form, the CDR3 reads TGTGCCTGGAACGGACTAGCTCTCGATACGCAGTATTTT. Translating it yields CAWNGLALDTQYF.

This clone appeared once. V usage is TRBV7-9 and J usage is TRBJ2-5, with TRBD2 as a possible D gene (6 bases). The CDR3 has 17 amino acids. The V end was cut by 3 bases, the J end by 0 bases, with 17 bases between. Per germline, CDR1 SEHNR and CDR2 FQNEAQ (reference sequence). The CDR3 DNA follows: TGTGCCAGCAGCTTGAGGGTTGGAGGGGCAGACCAAGAGACCCAGTACTTC. This gives the protein CASSLRVGGADQETQYF.

The rearrangement joins TRBV27 to TRBJ2-7; 8 bases match TRBD2. The CDR3 extends over 13 amino acids. The V gene end was trimmed by 8 bases and the J gene end by 3 bases; junction bases not matched to a gene: 6. CDR1 and CDR2 (germline): MNHEY, SMNVEV (reference sequence). The CDR3 sequence is CASAVLAGYEQYF. The DNA of the CDR3 is TGTGCCAGCGCGGTCCTAGCGGGCTACGAGCAGTACTTC.

This CDR3 reads CASRTRGVIPRRTF. As DNA, the CDR3 is TGTGCCAGCAGGACGCGGGGGGTAATTCCTCGCCGCACCTTC. This chain joins TRBV5-6 and TRBJ1-2, with D perhaps TRBD1 (5 bases). Trimming shortened V by 5 bases and J by 13 bases, and 24 bases separated the two germline ends. Germline V gene lookup returns CDR1 SGHDT and CDR2 YYEEEE. The CDR3 extends over 14 amino acids.

In this sample, this clone turned up once. The chain combines TRBV27 with TRBJ2-1; perhaps TRBD1 as D (6 bases). The germline V gene has CDR1 MNHEY and CDR2 SMNVEV (reference sequence). Trimming removed 1 base at V and 6 bases at J, with 13 bases between. The CDR3 has 15 amino acids. CDR3 residues: CASSLYPGTSNEQFF. The CDR3 DNA reads TGTGCCAGCAGTTTATACCCCGGGACAAGCAATGAGCAGTTCTTC.

The rearrangement joins TRBV5-5 to TRBJ1-4; 10 bases are shared with TRBD1. The CDR3 has 20 amino acids. From germline, CDR1 is SGHKS and CDR2 YYEKEE (reference sequence). The ends lost 4 bases at V and 8 bases at J; junction bases unmatched: 23. The CDR3 DNA is TGTGCCAGCAGCGAAAGGGACAGGGGAAACTCCCTTGGACCGAGCGAAAAACTGTTTTTT. Translated: CASSERDRGNSLGPSEKLFF. The complete variable domain, with remaining parts taken from reference TRBV5-5 and TRBJ1-4, reads DAGVTQSPTHLIKTRGQQVTLRCSPISGHKSVSWYQQVLGQGPQFIFQYYEKEERGRGNFPDRFSARQFPNYSSELNVNALLLGDSALYLCASSERDRGNSLGPSEKLFFGSGTQLSVL.

The chain has TRBV28 and TRBJ1-4, with 7 bases aligning to TRBD1. The germline gives CDR1 MDHEN, CDR2 SYDVKM. The CDR3 extends over 16 amino acids. V lost 5 bases, J lost 4 bases, and 10 bases stayed unmatched. The CDR3 reads CASSGPWGQLNEKLFF. The CDR3, as DNA: TGTGCCAGCAGTGGCCCCTGGGGACAGCTTAATGAAAAACTGTTTTTT.

This chain uses TRBV19 with TRBJ1-1, with TRBD1 matching over 9 bases. Looked up from germline, CDR1 is LNHDA and CDR2 is SQIVND (reference sequence). The CDR3 totals 16 residues. V shed 3 bases and J 1 base; nucleotides not matched to a gene: 6. The CDR3 DNA sequence: TGTGCCAGTAGTATCCCGGACAGGGGCGAGAACACTGAAGCTTTCTTT. Amino acid sequence: CASSIPDRGENTEAFF.

V is TRBV27 and J is TRBJ2-7, with 16 bases fitting TRBD2. V lost 4 bases, J lost 7 bases, and 4 bases stayed unmatched. The V gene's germline CDR1 is MNHEY and CDR2 SMNVEV (reference sequence). This CDR3 has 15 residues. As DNA, the CDR3 is TGTGCCAGCAGTTCTGGGACTAGCGGGAGGGTTGAGCAGTACTTC. As protein: CASSSGTSGRVEQYF.

The chain joins TRBV9 to TRBJ2-7, with D perhaps TRBD1 or TRBD2 (5 bases each). CDR3 length: 14 amino acids. From germline, CDR1 is SGDLS and CDR2 YYNGEE. With 8 bases removed from V and 2 bases from J, the gap between germline ends came to 17 bases. CDR3 in amino acids: CARGIRDGPYEQYF. Here the CDR3 DNA reads TGTGCCAGGGGAATCCGGGACGGTCCCTACGAGCAGTACTTC.

The chain joins TRBV7-9 to TRBJ2-7; D is unclear. This CDR3 has 13 residues. V shed 1 base and J shed 5 bases, with 9 bases lying between them. Per the germline V gene, CDR1 is SEHNR and CDR2 is FQNEAQ (reference sequence). CDR3 sequence reads: CASSLGSRNEQYF. CDR3 coding DNA: TGTGCCAGCAGCTTAGGAAGCAGGAACGAGCAGTACTTC.

The V call is TRBV7-9, the J call TRBJ2-7; 14 bases line up with TRBD2. CDR3 size: 18 residues. Germline V gene sequence: CDR1 SEHNR, CDR2 FQNEAQ (reference sequence). Unmatched junction bases numbered 9, after V lost 5 bases and J lost 0 bases. In nucleotides, the CDR3 is TGTGCCAGCAGCACTCCGGGACTAGCGGGAGTTGGCTCCTACGAGCAGTACTTC. Its translation: CASSTPGLAGVGSYEQYF.

This clone was seen only once. V is TRBV27 and J is TRBJ2-7, with a weak D call TRBD2 (5 bases). This CDR3 has 13 residues. Germline loops: CDR1 MNHEY, CDR2 SMNVEV (reference sequence). Trimming cost V 2 bases and J 3 bases, with 8 bases left between them. CDR3 bases: TGTGCCAGCAGTTTACAAGCGGACTACGAGCAGTACTTC. Encoded protein: CASSLQADYEQYF.

This clone was picked up one time. This chain connects TRBV7-9 to TRBJ2-7; D is unresolved. Germline CDR1 is SEHNR and CDR2 is FQNEAQ (reference sequence). V was shortened by 4 bases and J by 3 bases, with 7 bases between the two germline ends. The CDR3 is 12 amino acids. CDR3 amino acids: CASSSKLYEQYF. CDR3 nucleotide sequence: TGTGCCAGCAGCTCTAAACTCTACGAGCAGTACTTC.